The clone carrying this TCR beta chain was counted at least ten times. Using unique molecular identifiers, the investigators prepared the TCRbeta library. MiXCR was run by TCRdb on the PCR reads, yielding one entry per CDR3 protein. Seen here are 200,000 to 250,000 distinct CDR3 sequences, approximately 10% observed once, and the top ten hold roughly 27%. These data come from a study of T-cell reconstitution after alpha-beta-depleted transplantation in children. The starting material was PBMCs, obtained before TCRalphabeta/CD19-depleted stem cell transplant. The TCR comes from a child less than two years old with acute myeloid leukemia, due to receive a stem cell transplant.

CDR3 sequence (DNA): TGTGCCAGCAGTCCCGGGGGGGGACGACAGATCGGAACTTTCTTT. Protein: CASSPGGGRQIGTFF. This chain joins TRBV7-2 and TRBJ1-1; tentatively, D is TRBD1 (5 bases). In germline, CDR1 is SGHTA, CDR2 FQGNSA. The CDR3 has 15 residues. V dropped 6 bases and J dropped 12 bases, with 26 bases sitting between them. Filled out from reference TRBV7-2 and TRBJ1-1, the complete variable domain reads GAGVSQSPSNKVTEKGKDVELRCDPISGHTALYWYRQSLGQGLEFLIYFQGNSAPDKSGLPSDRFSAERTGGSVSTLTIQRTQQEDSAVYLCASSPGGGRQIGTFFGQGTRLTVV.